What follows is one T cell receptor (beta chain) and its context. This sample was included in a study of blood T cell repertoires in COVID-19. Study overall: The United States, Italy and Spain were the sources of the acute and convalescent COVID-19 samples.

This CDR3 contains 17 residues. Germline V gene data show CDR1 as LGHNA and CDR2 as YNFKEQ. Trimming shortened V by 0 bases and J by 2 bases, and 16 bases separated the two germline ends. The assay was immunoSEQ multiplex PCR, and TCRdb's table has in-frame clones only and misses some. Among 55,000 to 65,000 clones listed, 90% to 95% were seen once. This chain connects TRBV4-2 to TRBJ1-1; D is ambiguous. This TCR came from a human donor in a cohort sampled during active COVID-19. The sample consisted of peripheral blood. CDR3: CASSQDVGEAGNTEAFF. The CDR3 DNA is TGTGCCAGCAGCCAAGATGTCGGGGAAGCAGGCAACACTGAAGCTTTCTTT.